This T cell receptor (beta chain) was found in a study of cytomegalovirus exposure and HLA in healthy donors. About the study: Clustering assigned approximately 79% of the approximately 390 genotyped donors to the Caucasian-associated ancestry cluster. General observations from the study: Confirmation in vitro established that three CMV-associated chains were specific for CMV antigens. The later analysis indicated that the majority of CMV-associated TCR beta chains appeared HLA-restricted. Reports indicate that TCR beta sequences accurately predicted the HLA-A and HLA-B alleles of most subjects.

Worth noting for this clone: Its antigen remains unknown.

13 Jbeta primers and 60 Vbeta primers were used for the PCR. Libraries were prepared by immunoSEQ multiplex PCR; TCRdb keeps only in-frame clonotypes and omits some of them. Counted here are under 200,000 clones, under 70% occurring once; the ten biggest clones make up about 3%. The receptor comes from a woman aged 35 to 49 in good health and CMV-seropositive. Sequenced: PBMCs.

CDR3 bases: TGTGCCAGCAGTGACGTTGGACTGGGGGGTGACACCGGGGAGCTGTTTTTT. This encodes CASSDVGLGGDTGELFF. The chain uses TRBV6-1 and TRBJ2-2; maybe TRBD2 (6 bases). CDR1 is MNHNS, CDR2 SASEGT, per germline. The germline V and J ends were trimmed by 3 bases and 3 bases, with 17 bases remaining between them. The CDR3 runs 17 residues.